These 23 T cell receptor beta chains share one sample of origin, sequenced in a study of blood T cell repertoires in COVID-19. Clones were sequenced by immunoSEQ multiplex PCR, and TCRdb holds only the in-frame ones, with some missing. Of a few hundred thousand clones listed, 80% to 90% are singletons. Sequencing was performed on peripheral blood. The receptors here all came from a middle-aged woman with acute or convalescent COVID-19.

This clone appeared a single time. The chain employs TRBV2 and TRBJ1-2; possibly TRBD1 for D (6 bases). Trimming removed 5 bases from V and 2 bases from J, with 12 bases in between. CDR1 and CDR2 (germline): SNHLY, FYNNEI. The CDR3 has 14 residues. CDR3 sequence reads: CASSPGTTNYGYTF. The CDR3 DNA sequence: TGTGCCAGCAGTCCCGGGACAACCAACTATGGCTACACCTTC.

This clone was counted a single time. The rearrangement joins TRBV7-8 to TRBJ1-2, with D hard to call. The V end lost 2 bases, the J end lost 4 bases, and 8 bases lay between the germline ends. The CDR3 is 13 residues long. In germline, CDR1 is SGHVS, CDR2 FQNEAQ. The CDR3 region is CASSLPGGYGYTF. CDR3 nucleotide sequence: TGTGCCAGCAGCTTACCCGGCGGCTATGGCTACACCTTC.

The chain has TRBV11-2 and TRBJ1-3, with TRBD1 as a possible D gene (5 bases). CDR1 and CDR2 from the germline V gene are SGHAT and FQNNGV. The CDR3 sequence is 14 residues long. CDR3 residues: CAIQGVNTGNTIYF. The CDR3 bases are TGTGCTATCCAAGGGGTGAACACTGGAAACACCATATATTTT.

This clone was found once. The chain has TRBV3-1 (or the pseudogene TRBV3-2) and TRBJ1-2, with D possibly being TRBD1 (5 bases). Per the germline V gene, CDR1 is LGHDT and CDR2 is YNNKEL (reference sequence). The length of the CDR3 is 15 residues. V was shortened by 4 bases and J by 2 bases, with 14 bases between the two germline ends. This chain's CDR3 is CASSPIPGGNYGYTF. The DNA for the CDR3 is TGTGCCAGCAGCCCAATTCCGGGGGGGAACTATGGCTACACCTTC.

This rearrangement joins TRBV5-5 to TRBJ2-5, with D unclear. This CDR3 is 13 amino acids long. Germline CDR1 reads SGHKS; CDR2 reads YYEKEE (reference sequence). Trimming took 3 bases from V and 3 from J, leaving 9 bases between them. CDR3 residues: CASSWPREETQYF. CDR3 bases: TGTGCCAGCAGCTGGCCACGTGAAGAGACCCAGTACTTC.

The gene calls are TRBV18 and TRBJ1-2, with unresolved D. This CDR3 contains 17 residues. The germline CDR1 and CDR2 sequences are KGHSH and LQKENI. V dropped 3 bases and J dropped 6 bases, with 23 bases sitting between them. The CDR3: CASSPIRVVSEADGYTF. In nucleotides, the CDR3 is TGTGCCAGCTCACCGATCCGGGTCGTCAGCGAAGCGGATGGCTACACCTTC.

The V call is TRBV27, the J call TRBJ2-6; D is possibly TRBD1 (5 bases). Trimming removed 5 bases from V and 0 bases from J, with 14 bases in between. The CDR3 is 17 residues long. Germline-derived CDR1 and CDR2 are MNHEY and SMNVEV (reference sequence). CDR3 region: CASSPIYRSSGANVLTF. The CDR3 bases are TGTGCCAGCAGTCCCATCTACAGGAGCTCTGGGGCCAACGTCCTGACTTTC.

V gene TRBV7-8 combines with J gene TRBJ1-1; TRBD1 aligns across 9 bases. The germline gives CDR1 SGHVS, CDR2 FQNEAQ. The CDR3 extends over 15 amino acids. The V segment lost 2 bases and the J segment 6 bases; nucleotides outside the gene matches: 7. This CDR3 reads CASSLITGGVAEAFF. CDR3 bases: TGTGCCAGCAGCTTAATTACAGGGGGCGTCGCTGAAGCTTTCTTT.

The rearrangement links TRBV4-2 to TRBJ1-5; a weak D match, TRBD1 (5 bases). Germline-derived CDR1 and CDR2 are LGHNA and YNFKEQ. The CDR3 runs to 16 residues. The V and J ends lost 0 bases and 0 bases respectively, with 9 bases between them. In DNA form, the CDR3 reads TGTGCCAGCAGCCAAGAAGGGGCACTTAGCAATCAGCCCCAGCATTTT. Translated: CASSQEGALSNQPQHF.

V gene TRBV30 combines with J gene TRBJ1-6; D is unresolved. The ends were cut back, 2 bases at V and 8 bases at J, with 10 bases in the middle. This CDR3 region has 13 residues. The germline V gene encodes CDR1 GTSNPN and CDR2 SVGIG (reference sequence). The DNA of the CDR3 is TGTGCCTGGAGTCCCACTCGGGATTCACCCCTCCACTTT. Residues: CAWSPTRDSPLHF.

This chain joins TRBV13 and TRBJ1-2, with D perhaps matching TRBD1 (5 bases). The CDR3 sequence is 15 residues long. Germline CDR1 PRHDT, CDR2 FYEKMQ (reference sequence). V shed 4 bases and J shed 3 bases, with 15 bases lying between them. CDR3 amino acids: CASSSRDLSYYGYTF. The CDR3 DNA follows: TGTGCCAGCAGCTCCCGGGACTTAAGCTACTATGGCTACACCTTC.

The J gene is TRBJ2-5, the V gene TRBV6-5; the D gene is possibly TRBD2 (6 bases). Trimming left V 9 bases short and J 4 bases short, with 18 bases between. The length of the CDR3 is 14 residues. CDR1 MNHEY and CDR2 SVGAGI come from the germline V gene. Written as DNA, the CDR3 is TGTGCCAGTGGGGAGGTCAGGAGGGGAGAGACCCAGTACTTC. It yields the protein CASGEVRRGETQYF.

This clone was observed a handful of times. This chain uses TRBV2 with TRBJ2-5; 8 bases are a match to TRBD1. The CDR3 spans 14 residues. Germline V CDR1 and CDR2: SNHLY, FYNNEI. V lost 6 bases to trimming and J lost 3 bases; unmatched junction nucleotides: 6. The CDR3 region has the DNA TGTGCCAGCAGGGATCCGACAGGGGAAGAGACCCAGTACTTC. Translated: CASRDPTGEETQYF.

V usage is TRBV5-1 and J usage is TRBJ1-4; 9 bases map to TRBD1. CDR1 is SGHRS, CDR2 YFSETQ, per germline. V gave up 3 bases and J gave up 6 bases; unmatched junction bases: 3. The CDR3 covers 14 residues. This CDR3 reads CASSSDRGHEKLFF. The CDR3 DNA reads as TGCGCCAGCAGCTCGGACAGGGGCCATGAAAAACTGTTTTTT.

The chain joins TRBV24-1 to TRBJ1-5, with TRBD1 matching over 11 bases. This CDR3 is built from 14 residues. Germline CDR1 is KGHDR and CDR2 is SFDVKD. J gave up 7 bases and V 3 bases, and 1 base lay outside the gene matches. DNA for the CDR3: TGTGCCACCAGTGATCGGACAGGGGGCCAGCCCCAGCATTTT. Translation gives CATSDRTGGQPQHF.

The CDR3: CASSMAGQGARYEQFF. The CDR3 region has the DNA TGTGCCAGTAGTATGGCGGGACAGGGGGCGCGGTATGAGCAGTTCTTC. This sequence joins TRBV19 and TRBJ2-1; 12 bases line up with TRBD1. V shed 3 bases, J shed 8 bases, and the junction held 8 bases outside the gene matches. Germline values: CDR1 LNHDA, CDR2 SQIVND (reference sequence). The CDR3 length is 16 residues.

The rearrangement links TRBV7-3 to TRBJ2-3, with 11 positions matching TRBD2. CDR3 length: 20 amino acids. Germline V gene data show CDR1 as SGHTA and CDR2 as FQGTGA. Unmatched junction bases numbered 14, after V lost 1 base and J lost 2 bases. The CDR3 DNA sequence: TGTGCCAGCAGCTTAAAAGGCACCTTAGCGGGGGGGCTCACCACAGATACGCAGTATTTT. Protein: CASSLKGTLAGGLTTDTQYF.

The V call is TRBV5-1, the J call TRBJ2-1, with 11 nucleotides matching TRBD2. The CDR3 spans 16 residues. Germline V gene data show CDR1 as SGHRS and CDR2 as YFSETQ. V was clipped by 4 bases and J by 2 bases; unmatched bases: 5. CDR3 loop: CASSPGTSGTYNEQFF. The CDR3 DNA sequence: TGCGCCAGCAGCCCAGGGACTAGCGGTACCTACAATGAGCAGTTCTTC.

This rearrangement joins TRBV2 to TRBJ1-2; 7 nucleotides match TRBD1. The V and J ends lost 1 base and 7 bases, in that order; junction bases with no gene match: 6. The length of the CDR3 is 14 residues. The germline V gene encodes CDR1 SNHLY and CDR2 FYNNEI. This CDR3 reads CASSEVRGFGGYTF. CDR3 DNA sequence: TGTGCCAGCAGTGAAGTCAGGGGGTTTGGTGGCTACACCTTC. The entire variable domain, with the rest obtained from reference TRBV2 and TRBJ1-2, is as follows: EPEVTQTPSHQVTQMGQEVILRCVPISNHLYFYWYRQILGQKVEFLVSFYNNEISEKSEIFDDQFSVERPDGSNFTLKIRSTKLEDSAMYFCASSEVRGFGGYTFGSGTRLTVV.

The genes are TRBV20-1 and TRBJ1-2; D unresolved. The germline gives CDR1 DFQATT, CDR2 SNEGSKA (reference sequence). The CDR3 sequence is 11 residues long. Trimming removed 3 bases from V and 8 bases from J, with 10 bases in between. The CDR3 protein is CSASVQRGYTF. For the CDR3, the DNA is TGCAGTGCTAGTGTCCAACGGGGCTACACCTTC.

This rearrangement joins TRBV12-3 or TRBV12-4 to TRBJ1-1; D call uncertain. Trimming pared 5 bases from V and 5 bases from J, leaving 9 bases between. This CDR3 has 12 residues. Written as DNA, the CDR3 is TGTGCCAGCAGTCTTGAAACAACTGAAGCTTTCTTT. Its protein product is CASSLETTEAFF.

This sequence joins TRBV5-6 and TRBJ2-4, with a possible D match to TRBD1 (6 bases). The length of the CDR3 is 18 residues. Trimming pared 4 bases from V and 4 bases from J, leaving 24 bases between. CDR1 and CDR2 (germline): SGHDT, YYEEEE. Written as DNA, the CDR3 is TGTGCCAGCAGCCCGACCCCGACAGGCGTCTTTTCTAAAAACATTCAGTACTTC. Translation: CASSPTPTGVFSKNIQYF.

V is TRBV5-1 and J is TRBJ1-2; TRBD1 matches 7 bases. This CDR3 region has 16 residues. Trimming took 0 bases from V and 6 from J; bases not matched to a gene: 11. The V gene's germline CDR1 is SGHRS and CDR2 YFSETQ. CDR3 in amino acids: CASSLGQGGPNDGYTF. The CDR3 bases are TGCGCCAGCAGCTTGGGACAGGGTGGCCCTAATGATGGCTACACCTTC.